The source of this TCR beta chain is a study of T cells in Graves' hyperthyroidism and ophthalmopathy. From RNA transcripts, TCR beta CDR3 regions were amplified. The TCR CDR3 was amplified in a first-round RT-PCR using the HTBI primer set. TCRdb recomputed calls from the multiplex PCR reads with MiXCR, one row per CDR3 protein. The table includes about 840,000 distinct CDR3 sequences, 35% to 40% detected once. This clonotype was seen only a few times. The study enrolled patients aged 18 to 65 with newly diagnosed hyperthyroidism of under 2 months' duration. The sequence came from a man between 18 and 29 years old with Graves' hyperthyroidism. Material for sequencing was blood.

CDR3 protein: CASSSNRDRLGEKLFF. Here the CDR3 DNA reads TGTGCCAGTAGTTCGAACCGGGACAGGCTAGGCGAAAAACTGTTTTTT. This rearrangement joins TRBV19 to TRBJ1-4; 8 bases map to TRBD1. CDR1 is LNHDA, CDR2 SQIVND, per germline (reference sequence). CDR3 length: 16 residues. J lost 8 bases, V lost 5 bases, and 13 bases had no gene match.